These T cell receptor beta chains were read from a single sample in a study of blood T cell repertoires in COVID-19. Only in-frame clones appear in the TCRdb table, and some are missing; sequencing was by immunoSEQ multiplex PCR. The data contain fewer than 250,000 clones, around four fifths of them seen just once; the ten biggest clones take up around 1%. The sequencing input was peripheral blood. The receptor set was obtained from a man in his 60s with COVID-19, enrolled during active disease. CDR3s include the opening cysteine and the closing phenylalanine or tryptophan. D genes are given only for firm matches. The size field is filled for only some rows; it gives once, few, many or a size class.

CDR3 DNA: TGCGCCAGCAGCCAAGGGGGCACGACGATGAACACTGAAGCTTTCTTT
CDR3 protein: CASSQGGTTMNTEAFF
V gene: TRBV4-1
J gene: TRBJ1-1
clone size: NA
D gene: NA

CDR3 DNA: TGCGCCAGCAGCTTGGGACAGGGGGAGGCTGAAGCTTTCTTT
CDR3 protein: CASSLGQGEAEAFF
V gene: TRBV5-1
J gene: TRBJ1-1
clone size: NA
D gene: TRBD1

CDR3 DNA: TGTGCCAGCAGTTATCAGGCCCCAAATTACGAGCAGTACTTC
CDR3 protein: CASSYQAPNYEQYF
V gene: TRBV6-5
J gene: TRBJ2-7
clone size: NA
D gene: NA

CDR3 DNA: TGTGCCAGTAGTTTCGGAGCTCGCACAGATACGCAGTATTTT
CDR3 protein: CASSFGARTDTQYF
V gene: TRBV19
J gene: TRBJ2-3
clone size: NA
D gene: NA

CDR3 DNA: TGTGCCAGTAGGGCGACAGGGTATCGGACTGAAGCTTTCTTT
CDR3 protein: CASRATGYRTEAFF
V gene: TRBV19
J gene: TRBJ1-1
clone size: NA
D gene: TRBD1

CDR3 DNA: TGTGCCAGCAGCCAGACTCGACTAGCGGATACGCAGTATTTT
CDR3 protein: CASSQTRLADTQYF
V gene: TRBV7-9
J gene: TRBJ2-3
clone size: NA
D gene: TRBD2

CDR3 DNA: TGTGCCAGCAGCCGGACTAGCGGGATATCAGATACGCAGTATTTT
CDR3 protein: CASSRTSGISDTQYF
V gene: TRBV5-6
J gene: TRBJ2-3
clone size: NA
D gene: TRBD2

CDR3 DNA: TGTGCCAGCAGTCCGACAGGGGGCTCCTCTTCCTACGAGCAGTACTTC
CDR3 protein: CASSPTGGSSSYEQYF
V gene: TRBV28
J gene: TRBJ2-7
clone size: NA
D gene: TRBD1

CDR3 DNA: TGTGCCAGCAGCGTAGAAGTTGGGGGGGACTATGGCTACACCTTC
CDR3 protein: CASSVEVGGDYGYTF
V gene: TRBV9
J gene: TRBJ1-2
clone size: NA
D gene: NA

CDR3 DNA: TGTGCCAGCAGCGCGGGACTAGCGGGGCACACCGGGGAGCTGTTTTTT
CDR3 protein: CASSAGLAGHTGELFF
V gene: TRBV11-1
J gene: TRBJ2-2
clone size: NA
D gene: TRBD2

CDR3 DNA: TGTGCCAGCAGTACAAAACAGGGGACTGAAGCTTTCTTT
CDR3 protein: CASSTKQGTEAFF
V gene: TRBV27
J gene: TRBJ1-1
clone size: NA
D gene: TRBD1

CDR3 DNA: TGTGCTAGTGGTTCCTATCCTCCGCATGTAATCATGAACACTGAAGCTTTCTTT
CDR3 protein: CASGSYPPHVIMNTEAFF
V gene: TRBV12-5
J gene: TRBJ1-1
clone size: once
D gene: NA

CDR3 DNA: TGTGCCGGGGGGACAGAGCTCTCTGGAAACACCATATATTTT
CDR3 protein: CAGGTELSGNTIYF
V gene: TRBV10-3
J gene: TRBJ1-3
clone size: NA
D gene: TRBD1

CDR3 DNA: TGTGCCAGCAGCTTAGGGGGACAGGGGGCCCGTACTGAAGCTTTCTTT
CDR3 protein: CASSLGGQGARTEAFF
V gene: TRBV7-3
J gene: TRBJ1-1
clone size: NA
D gene: TRBD1

CDR3 DNA: TGTGCCAGCAGTGAGGACAGTGGCGGAGGAAACACCATATATTTT
CDR3 protein: CASSEDSGGGNTIYF
V gene: TRBV2
J gene: TRBJ1-3
clone size: NA
D gene: NA

CDR3 DNA: TGTGCCAGCAGTGACTTTATGAGGCCGGATACAGGGGAAGGCTACGAAGCTTTCTTT
CDR3 protein: CASSDFMRPDTGEGYEAFF
V gene: TRBV6-4
J gene: TRBJ1-1
clone size: NA
D gene: TRBD1

CDR3 DNA: TGTGCCAGCAGCCCCCTTGGCCCTAACACTGAAGCTTTCTTT
CDR3 protein: CASSPLGPNTEAFF
V gene: TRBV7-2
J gene: TRBJ1-1
clone size: NA
D gene: NA

CDR3 DNA: TGTGCCAGCTCATCGACTAGCGGCTCCTACAATGAGCAGTTCTTC
CDR3 protein: CASSSTSGSYNEQFF
V gene: TRBV18
J gene: TRBJ2-1
clone size: NA
D gene: TRBD2

CDR3 DNA: TGTGCCATCAGGGCGGAGGGGGCGACTGAAAAACTGTTTTTT
CDR3 protein: CAIRAEGATEKLFF
V gene: TRBV10-3
J gene: TRBJ1-4
clone size: NA
D gene: TRBD1

CDR3 DNA: TGTGCCAGCAGCAGGGACAGGGGGGTAGGTGAAAAACTGTTTTTT
CDR3 protein: CASSRDRGVGEKLFF
V gene: TRBV5-4
J gene: TRBJ1-4
clone size: NA
D gene: TRBD1

CDR3 DNA: TGCGCCAGCTTCAGGGACACTGAAGCTTTCTTT
CDR3 protein: CASFRDTEAFF
V gene: TRBV10-2
J gene: TRBJ1-1
clone size: NA
D gene: NA

CDR3 DNA: TGTGCCATCAGTGAGTCGAGAGCTGTCTCTGGAAACACCATATATTTT
CDR3 protein: CAISESRAVSGNTIYF
V gene: TRBV10-3
J gene: TRBJ1-3
clone size: NA
D gene: NA

CDR3 DNA: TGCAGTGCAAGAAGCCCCTACGAGCAGTACTTC
CDR3 protein: CSARSPYEQYF
V gene: TRBV20-1
J gene: TRBJ2-7
clone size: NA
D gene: NA

CDR3 DNA: TGTGCCAGCAGTGAATCGTTGCAGTACGAGCAGTACTTC
CDR3 protein: CASSESLQYEQYF
V gene: TRBV6-1
J gene: TRBJ2-7
clone size: NA
D gene: NA

CDR3 DNA: TGTGCCAGCAGTGTTATGGGAGGTAATTCACCCCTCCACTTT
CDR3 protein: CASSVMGGNSPLHF
V gene: TRBV2
J gene: TRBJ1-6
clone size: NA
D gene: NA

CDR3 DNA: TGTGCCAGCAGTCCACCCCCGGGACAGGGGTATTCCGGGGAGCTGTTTTTT
CDR3 protein: CASSPPPGQGYSGELFF
V gene: TRBV6-6
J gene: TRBJ2-2
clone size: NA
D gene: TRBD1

CDR3 DNA: TGTGCCAGCAGCTCATACCGGGACAGGGCCACTGAAGCTTTCTTT
CDR3 protein: CASSSYRDRATEAFF
V gene: TRBV7-9
J gene: TRBJ1-1
clone size: NA
D gene: TRBD1

CDR3 DNA: TGTGCCAGCAGTGGATCGGGACAGGGGAGGACCGGGGAGCTGTTTTTT
CDR3 protein: CASSGSGQGRTGELFF
V gene: TRBV25-1
J gene: TRBJ2-2
clone size: NA
D gene: TRBD1

CDR3 DNA: TGTGCCAGCAGGGACAGGGGGCCCTACAATGAGCAGTTCTTC
CDR3 protein: CASRDRGPYNEQFF
V gene: TRBV2
J gene: TRBJ2-1
clone size: NA
D gene: TRBD1

CDR3 DNA: TGTGCCACCGCGGGGAAGTCCTATAATTCACCCCTCCACTTT
CDR3 protein: CATAGKSYNSPLHF
V gene: TRBV27
J gene: TRBJ1-6
clone size: NA
D gene: NA

CDR3 DNA: TGTGCCAGCAGCCAAGATGCGGCTTCCTACGAGCAGTACTTC
CDR3 protein: CASSQDAASYEQYF
V gene: TRBV4-2
J gene: TRBJ2-7
clone size: NA
D gene: NA

CDR3 DNA: TGTGCCAGCAGCACCCAGGCGAGCTCCTATAATTCACCCCTCCACTTT
CDR3 protein: CASSTQASSYNSPLHF
V gene: TRBV5-4
J gene: TRBJ1-6
clone size: NA
D gene: NA

CDR3 DNA: TGTGCCAGCTCACCACTAAGACAGCGCGGGGAGCTGTTTTTT
CDR3 protein: CASSPLRQRGELFF
V gene: TRBV18
J gene: TRBJ2-2
clone size: NA
D gene: NA

CDR3 DNA: TGTGCCAGCAGTGAAGCGGGGCAGGGCGGTCAGCCCCAGCATTTT
CDR3 protein: CASSEAGQGGQPQHF
V gene: TRBV2
J gene: TRBJ1-5
clone size: few
D gene: NA

CDR3 DNA: TGTGCCAGTAGTACCCTCGGGACAGGCATAAGCAATCAGCCCCAGCATTTT
CDR3 protein: CASSTLGTGISNQPQHF
V gene: TRBV19
J gene: TRBJ1-5
clone size: NA
D gene: TRBD1

CDR3 DNA: TGTGCCAGCAGCTCAGGGGTGGAAGACATTCAGTACTTC
CDR3 protein: CASSSGVEDIQYF
V gene: TRBV7-2
J gene: TRBJ2-4
clone size: NA
D gene: NA

CDR3 DNA: TGTGCCACCAGTGACTCCGGGACAGGGAACACCGGGGAGCTGTTTTTT
CDR3 protein: CATSDSGTGNTGELFF
V gene: TRBV24-1
J gene: TRBJ2-2
clone size: NA
D gene: TRBD1

CDR3 DNA: TGTGCCAGCAGCCAAGAATATATAGGAGGTCAGCCCCAGCATTTT
CDR3 protein: CASSQEYIGGQPQHF
V gene: TRBV4-2
J gene: TRBJ1-5
clone size: few
D gene: NA

CDR3 DNA: TGTGCCAGCAGCCCACGAACAGGGACCTACGAGCAGTACTTC
CDR3 protein: CASSPRTGTYEQYF
V gene: TRBV6-5
J gene: TRBJ2-7
clone size: NA
D gene: NA

CDR3 DNA: TGTGCCAGCAGGCCGGGACTAGCGGGACAAGAGACCCAGTACTTC
CDR3 protein: CASRPGLAGQETQYF
V gene: TRBV5-6
J gene: TRBJ2-5
clone size: NA
D gene: TRBD2

CDR3 DNA: TGCGCCAGCAGCCGCGAGCGGCGAAACACTGAAGCTTTCTTT
CDR3 protein: CASSRERRNTEAFF
V gene: TRBV5-1
J gene: TRBJ1-1
clone size: NA
D gene: NA

CDR3 DNA: TGTGCCAGCAGCCTCGCCGGGACAGGGAGGAACACTGAAGCTTTCTTT
CDR3 protein: CASSLAGTGRNTEAFF
V gene: TRBV3-1/TRBV3-2
J gene: TRBJ1-1
clone size: NA
D gene: TRBD1

CDR3 DNA: TGTGCCAGCAGCGACAGGGCCAACTCTGGAAACACCATATATTTT
CDR3 protein: CASSDRANSGNTIYF
V gene: TRBV7-2
J gene: TRBJ1-3
clone size: NA
D gene: TRBD1

CDR3 DNA: TGTGCCAGCAGCCAGACAGGGAACACTGAAGCTTTCTTT
CDR3 protein: CASSQTGNTEAFF
V gene: TRBV5-4
J gene: TRBJ1-1
clone size: NA
D gene: NA

CDR3 DNA: TGTGCCAGCAGTGAAATGGGGCTGGGAGAGACCCAGTACTTC
CDR3 protein: CASSEMGLGETQYF
V gene: TRBV6-1
J gene: TRBJ2-5
clone size: once
D gene: NA

CDR3 DNA: TGTGCCAGCAGCTTGGAGACGGGAATATACGAGCAGTACTTC
CDR3 protein: CASSLETGIYEQYF
V gene: TRBV7-8
J gene: TRBJ2-7
clone size: NA
D gene: NA

CDR3 DNA: TGCAGTGCTAGTGTCAACTTGGCAGGGGCCTATGGCTACACCTTC
CDR3 protein: CSASVNLAGAYGYTF
V gene: TRBV20-1
J gene: TRBJ1-2
clone size: NA
D gene: NA

CDR3 DNA: TGTGCCAGTAGTATCCGCACAGGCTCCTACAATGAGCAGTTCTTC
CDR3 protein: CASSIRTGSYNEQFF
V gene: TRBV19
J gene: TRBJ2-1
clone size: NA
D gene: NA

CDR3 DNA: TGTGCCAGCAGCTTAGCGCTAACAGGGGGTGAAAAACTGTTTTTT
CDR3 protein: CASSLALTGGEKLFF
V gene: TRBV7-9
J gene: TRBJ1-4
clone size: NA
D gene: TRBD1

CDR3 DNA: TGTGCCAGCAGCTGGACACCACCGGATGGCTACACCTTC
CDR3 protein: CASSWTPPDGYTF
V gene: TRBV5-4
J gene: TRBJ1-2
clone size: NA
D gene: NA

CDR3 DNA: TGTGCCACCCGGACAGGTCCCGCCAAAAACATTCAGTACTTC
CDR3 protein: CATRTGPAKNIQYF
V gene: TRBV19
J gene: TRBJ2-4
clone size: NA
D gene: TRBD1

CDR3 DNA: TGCGCCAGCAGCTTGGTTTATCCAGGGGCGACCTACGAGCAGTACTTC
CDR3 protein: CASSLVYPGATYEQYF
V gene: TRBV5-1
J gene: TRBJ2-7
clone size: NA
D gene: NA

CDR3 DNA: TGCAGCGCGGGGACAGGGGTCGGCACAGATACGCAGTATTTT
CDR3 protein: CSAGTGVGTDTQYF
V gene: TRBV29-1
J gene: TRBJ2-3
clone size: few
D gene: TRBD1

CDR3 DNA: TGTGCCAGCAGCGACCCCGTAGCGGGAATCTACGAGCAGTACTTC
CDR3 protein: CASSDPVAGIYEQYF
V gene: TRBV25-1
J gene: TRBJ2-7
clone size: NA
D gene: TRBD2

CDR3 DNA: TGTGCCAGCAGCCAAGATCGGCTAGTTCGAGACGAGCAGTACTTC
CDR3 protein: CASSQDRLVRDEQYF
V gene: TRBV4-2
J gene: TRBJ2-7
clone size: NA
D gene: NA